Listed here are 28 T cell receptor delta chains from one sample, sequenced in a study of DNA immune sequencing with unique molecular identifiers. A 32-plex genomic DNA assay used primers for all 8 TRDV and 4 TRDJ genes. The library had 12-nucleotide UMIs introduced over about 3 barcoding cycles, then a second adapter PCR. TCRdb reanalysed the multiplex PCR reads with CATT. This table holds more than 2,000 delta-chain clones, 11% found once. Sequencing input: gamma-delta T cells enriched from blood buffy coat, or unenriched PBMCs (not recorded which). Receptor source: a human donor in good health.

This chain uses TRDV1 with TRDJ1, with 9 bases aligning to TRDD3. The J gene, left out of TCRdb, was set here by checking the DNA against germline. There are 19 residues in the CDR3. Germline CDR1 TSWWSYY, CDR2 QGS. The trim removed 2 bases at V and 2 bases at J, leaving 15 bases unmatched. The CDR3 DNA sequence: TGTGCTCTTGGGGAAAACGGTTACTCTGGGGGATTGGGTACCGATAAACTCATCTTT. Encoded protein: CALGENGYSGGLGTDKLIF.

Details on this clone: A far larger clone differs by one base, so this is likely a read error. Other DNA sequences in this specimen translate into the identical CDR3. V is TRDV2 and J is TRDJ1; D is unresolved. CDR1 and CDR2 from the germline V gene are GEAIGNYY and EKD. This CDR3 spans 16 amino acids. The CDR3 region is CACDPSDRKYTDKLIF. DNA for the CDR3: TGTGCCTGTGACCCGTCCGATCGGAAGTACACTGATAAACTCATCTTT.

This clone was counted a few times. A far larger clone differs by one base, so this is likely a read error. Distinct nucleotide sequences in the sample also encode this CDR3. The chain recombines TRDV2 with TRDJ1; the match to TRDD3 covers 7 bases. CDR1 and CDR2 from the germline V gene are GEAIGNYY and EKD. The CDR3 is 15 amino acids. V was clipped by 5 bases and J by 4 bases; unmatched bases: 12. The CDR3 DNA is TGTGCCTGTGCCCAACTAGGGGATAGGGACGATAAACTCATCTTT. Protein sequence: CACAQLGDRDDKLIF.

This clone counts as medium-sized. This sequence joins TRDV1 and TRDJ1, with 12 bases matching TRDD3. The J gene, absent from TCRdb, was called here by matching the DNA to germline. The germline gives CDR1 TSWWSYY, CDR2 QGS. This CDR3 comprises 22 residues. V lost 0 bases and J lost 6; bases outside the gene matches: 23. CDR3 in DNA: TGTGCTCTTGGGGAACTGTTTCTCCTACCCCTACTGGGGGATACCGCCTCATATAAACTCATCTTT. This encodes CALGELFLLPLLGDTASYKLIF.

Judged by abundance, this clone is medium-sized (0.01 to 0.1%). This sample also contains other DNA sequences that code for the same CDR3. V gene TRDV2 combines with J gene TRDJ1, with TRDD3 matching over 7 bases. Trimming cost V 0 bases and J 0 bases; bases outside gene matches: 18. Germline values: CDR1 GEAIGNYY, CDR2 EKD. The CDR3 has 20 residues. CDR3 coding DNA: TGTGCCTGTGACACCCTAGATACTGGGGACCTCAAAGGGAACACCGATAAACTCATCTTT. Protein: CACDTLDTGDLKGNTDKLIF.

In its sample, this clone was seen a few times. This likely reflects a read error, since a far larger clone is one base away. In the same sample, other DNA sequences code for this CDR3. V gene TRDV2 combines with J gene TRDJ1; TRDD3 agrees at 7 bases. The germline CDR1 and CDR2 sequences are GEAIGNYY and EKD. There are 19 residues in the CDR3. CDR3 sequence reads: CACDTILGTPGRYTDKLIF. CDR3 sequence (DNA): TGTGCTTGTGACACCATACTGGGGACTCCCGGGAGGTACACCGATAAACTCATCTTT.

This clone was observed a few times. This DNA's translation differs at residue 6 from TCRdb's protein, which comes from a much larger clone; a read error is likely, and the protein shown is translated from the DNA. The chain joins TRDV2 to TRDJ1; 8 bases are a match to TRDD3. V lost 3 bases to trimming and J lost 4 bases; unmatched junction nucleotides: 9. Per germline, CDR1 GEAIGNYY and CDR2 EKD. The CDR3 totals 15 residues. The CDR3 DNA is TGTGCCTGTGACCTACCGGGGGATAGGGGCGATAAACTCATCTTT. Its protein is CACDLPGDRGDKLIF.

Worth noting for this clone: The TCRdb protein comes from a much larger clone and disagrees with this DNA's translation at residue 11, likely due to a read error; the protein given here is derived from the DNA. The chain joins TRDV2 to TRDJ1; D unresolved. CDR3 length: 15 amino acids. The germline CDR1 and CDR2 sequences are GEAIGNYY and EKD. In nucleotides, the CDR3 is TGTGCCTGTGACACCGTAGGGAGTTACACCAATAAACTCATCTTT. This codes for CACDTVGSYTNKLIF.

Notes on this clone: The protein TCRdb lists belongs to a much larger clone and differs from this DNA's translation at residue 14, which points to a read error; the protein shown is made from the DNA. This chain links TRDV2 with TRDJ1; 7 nucleotides align to TRDD3. Germline V gene lookup returns CDR1 GEAIGNYY and CDR2 EKD. The CDR3 consists of 17 residues. The DNA for the CDR3 is TGTGCCTGTGACACCCTCGTGTTGGGGGAGAACACCGATAGACTCATCTTT. This gives the protein CACDTLVLGENTDRLIF.

Concerning this clone: A far larger clone is off by one base, so a read error is likely. The CDR3 DNA reads as TGTGCTCTTGGGGAATCGTCCGCCTTCCTATTAGTCAGGATTGGGGGATTCTGCACCGATAAACTCATCTTT. This encodes CALGESSAFLLVRIGGFCTDKLIF. The rearrangement joins TRDV1 to TRDJ1; D might be TRDD2 or TRDD3, each matching 8 bases. TCRdb is silent on the J gene; assignment here came from matching the DNA to germline. CDR1 is TSWWSYY and CDR2 is QGS in the germline V gene. V lost 2 bases to trimming and J lost 1 base, with 38 bases between them. This CDR3 spans 24 amino acids.

A note on this clone: TCRdb shows a much larger clone's protein in place of this DNA's translation, and the two differ at residue 3, likely through a read error; the protein shown is translated from the DNA. This rearrangement joins TRDV2 to TRDJ1; TRDD3 aligns across 12 bases. The germline V gene encodes CDR1 GEAIGNYY and CDR2 EKD. This CDR3 contains 16 residues. For the CDR3, the DNA is TGTGCCCGTGACAAGCTGGGGGATACGCAGGCCGATAAACTCATCTTT. Its translation is CARDKLGDTQADKLIF.

Concerning this clone itself: TCRdb's protein, taken from a much larger clone, differs from this DNA's translation at residue 17, likely owing to a read error; the protein displayed comes from the DNA. The chain employs TRDV2 and TRDJ3, with D perhaps TRDD3 (5 bases). The CDR3 consists of 20 residues. The V gene's germline CDR1 is GEAIGNYY and CDR2 EKD. The CDR3 protein is CACDTLGTTNGSWDTRRMFF. CDR3 DNA: TGTGCCTGTGACACCTTGGGGACCACGAACGGCTCCTGGGACACCCGACGGATGTTTTTC.

This clone was seen a few times. A read error is likely here: a far larger clone is one base away. The same CDR3 is also encoded by other DNA sequences in this sample. This chain links TRDV2 with TRDJ1, with 11 bases aligning to TRDD3. Germline lookup yields CDR1 GEAIGNYY and CDR2 EKD. The CDR3 covers 15 residues. CDR3 sequence: CACAQLGDRDDKLIF. CDR3 DNA sequence: TGTGCGTGTGCCCAACTGGGGGATAGGGACGATAAACTCATCTTT.

This clone occurred a few times. A far larger clone lies a single base away; this is likely a read error. In the same sample, other DNA sequences code for this CDR3. This sequence joins TRDV2 and TRDJ1; 9 bases fit TRDD3. The CDR3 contains 17 residues. Germline V gene lookup returns CDR1 GEAIGNYY and CDR2 EKD. CDR3 coding DNA: TGTGCCTGTGACAAACTGGGGGACCCCCCCTACACCGACAAACTCATCTTT. Translated: CACDKLGDPPYTDKLIF.

As for this clone: One base separates it from a far larger clone, so it is likely a read error. The chain couples TRDV1 to TRDJ1, with TRDD3 identical over 12 bases. TCRdb is silent on the J gene; assignment here came from matching the DNA to germline. CDR3 length: 24 residues. The V gene's germline CDR1 is TSWWSYY and CDR2 QGS. The CDR3 spells CARGGYLSSFTRTWGIRRTDKLIF. The CDR3, as DNA: TGTGCTCGTGGGGGCTATCTCTCTTCCTTTACGCGTACCTGGGGGATACGGAGGACCGATAAACTCATCTTT.

In regard to this clone: TCRdb lists the protein of a much larger clone for this DNA, which differs at residue 10, so this is likely a read error; the protein given here is translated from the DNA itself. This chain connects TRDV2 to TRDJ1; 12 bases match TRDD3. J lost 3 bases, V lost 2 bases, and 6 bases had no gene match. This CDR3 comprises 16 residues. Germline CDR1 reads GEAIGNYY; CDR2 reads EKD. CDR3 loop: CACDKLGDTLADKLIF. The CDR3 DNA sequence: TGTGCCTGTGACAAGCTGGGGGATACGCTGGCCGATAAACTCATCTTT.

As for this clone: This DNA's translation differs at residue 9 from TCRdb's protein, which comes from a much larger clone; a read error is likely, and the protein shown is translated from the DNA. V is TRDV2 and J is TRDJ1, with 9 bases that match TRDD3. CDR3 length: 16 residues. The ends lost 2 bases at V and 3 bases at J; junction bases unmatched: 9. Per germline, CDR1 GEAIGNYY and CDR2 EKD. The CDR3 DNA reads as TGTGCCTGTGACAAGCTGGGGGATTCGCAGGCCGATAAACTCATCTTT. It codes for CACDKLGDSQADKLIF.

V and J are TRDV1 and TRDJ1; D might be TRDD3 (6 bases). CDR3 size: 16 residues. The V and J ends lost 3 bases and 0 bases respectively, with 14 bases between them. Germline V CDR1 and CDR2: TSWWSYY, QGS. The CDR3 nucleotides read TGTGCTCTTGGGGACCCTCCGGGGGACTACACCGATAAACTCATCTTT. Translation gives CALGDPPGDYTDKLIF.

This clone was seen many times. The mismatch at residue 3 between this DNA's translation and the TCRdb protein of a much larger clone likely reflects a read error; the protein shown is translated from the DNA. The sample carries other DNA sequences with the same CDR3. V is TRDV2 and J is TRDJ1; 12 nucleotides agree with TRDD3. The CDR3 runs 16 residues. Germline assignment: CDR1 GEAIGNYY and CDR2 EKD. The CDR3 DNA sequence: TGTGCCAGTGACAAGCTGGGGGATACGCAGGCCGATAAACTCATCTTT. Encoded protein: CASDKLGDTQADKLIF.

Concerning this clone itself: A far larger clone is a single base away, which makes a read error likely. V and J are TRDV1 and TRDJ1; TRDD3 matches at 13 bases. The J gene, missing from TCRdb, was assigned here through DNA to germline matching. V was pared by 4 bases and J by 9 bases, with 35 bases of the junction left unmatched. This CDR3 is 24 amino acids long. Germline CDR1 TSWWSYY, CDR2 QGS. CDR3 region: CALGGRWLPKGVYWGIRGSTQLIF. CDR3 sequence (DNA): TGTGCTCTTGGGGGACGCTGGCTTCCGAAGGGCGTGTACTGGGGGATACGCGGATCGACTCAACTCATCTTT.

The V gene went uncalled, while the J gene is TRDJ1; the tabulated D call, TRDD3, remains unverified against the DNA. This CDR3 spans 14 amino acids. The CDR3 protein is CALRMYWGISRLIF. The CDR3 DNA reads TGTGCCCTCCGGATGTACTGGGGGATATCAAGACTCATCTTT.

By sample share, this clone is medium-sized (0.01 to 0.1%). The V gene is TRDV2, the J gene TRDJ1, with 9 positions matching TRDD3. This CDR3 has 16 amino acids. In germline, CDR1 is GEAIGNYY, CDR2 EKD. After removal of 2 bases from V and 2 bases from J, the junction contained 8 bases not matched to a gene. CDR3 coding DNA: TGTGCCTGTGACATGGCTGGGGGATCCGGTACCGATAAACTCATCTTT. It encodes CACDMAGGSGTDKLIF.

Points on this clone: For this DNA, TCRdb reports the protein of a much larger clone, which diverges at residue 13, most likely from a read error; the protein presented here is translated directly from the DNA. The identical CDR3 is also encoded by other nucleotide sequences in the sample. V is TRDV2 and J is TRDJ1; 12 positions agree with TRDD3. Germline V gives CDR1 GEAIGNYY, CDR2 EKD. This CDR3 is built from 16 residues. The CDR3 protein is CACDKLGDTQADNLIF. CDR3 DNA: TGTGCCTGTGACAAGCTGGGGGATACGCAGGCCGATAATCTCATCTTT.

Regarding this clone: A read error likely explains this, since a far larger clone differs by one base. Within the sample, other DNA sequences also encode this same CDR3. The chain recombines TRDV2 with TRDJ3; 13 bases are shared with TRDD3. The CDR3 is 20 amino acids. From germline, CDR1 is GEAIGNYY and CDR2 EKD. CDR3 sequence reads: CACDKVLGDTRSWDTRQMFF. The DNA of the CDR3 is TGTGCCTGCGACAAAGTACTGGGGGATACGCGCTCCTGGGACACCCGACAGATGTTTTTC.

This clone has a handful of counts. This DNA's translation differs at residue 11 from TCRdb's protein, which comes from a much larger clone; a read error is likely, and the protein shown is translated from the DNA. The rearrangement uses TRDV2 and TRDJ1; 9 bases align to TRDD3. Germline CDR1 GEAIGNYY, CDR2 EKD. This CDR3 region has 17 residues. V trimming: 1 base; J trimming: 0 bases; junction bases outside the gene matches: 8. CDR3 DNA sequence: TGTGCCTGTGACACTCTGGGGGATGGAAAGAACACCGATAAACTCATCTTT. Translation: CACDTLGDGKNTDKLIF.

As concerns this clone: This DNA's translation and the protein TCRdb lists, from a much larger clone, do not match at residue 4, likely due to a read error; the protein shown is translated from the DNA. In DNA form, the CDR3 reads TGTGCCTGTTACACCCTCGTGTTGGGGGAGAACACCGATAAACTCATCTTT. Amino acids: CACYTLVLGENTDKLIF. The gene calls are TRDV2 and TRDJ1; TRDD3 matches 7 bases. This CDR3 has 17 amino acids. In germline, CDR1 is GEAIGNYY, CDR2 EKD.

This clone was counted between two and nine times. This DNA's translation and the protein TCRdb lists, from a much larger clone, do not match at residue 8, likely due to a read error; the protein shown is translated from the DNA. V and J are TRDV2 and TRDJ1, with D perhaps TRDD3 (6 bases). The CDR3 has 17 residues. Germline lookup yields CDR1 GEAIGNYY and CDR2 EKD. V was shortened by 1 base and J by 0 bases, with 17 bases between the two germline ends. CDR3 residues: CACDTLGNGKYTDKLIF. The CDR3 DNA follows: TGTGCCTGTGACACTCTGGGGAATGGAAAGTACACCGATAAACTCATCTTT.

As concerns this clone: Only one base separates this from a far larger clonotype, so it likely reflects a read error. The chain employs TRDV1 and TRDJ1; 13 bases are shared with TRDD3. TCRdb gives no J gene; it was assigned here by matching the DNA to germline. V dropped 5 bases and J dropped 6; count of bases not matched to a gene: 39. Looked up from germline, CDR1 is TSWWSYY and CDR2 is QGS. The CDR3 extends over 26 amino acids. The CDR3 bases are TGTGCTCTTGGGAACCTGGAAGGGACTTCCTACGATCGAACTGGGGGATACGGGCATGACCCTTATAAACTCATCTTT. Amino acids: CALGNLEGTSYDRTGGYGHDPYKLIF.